This T cell receptor (beta chain) was observed in a study of shared clonotypes between healthy human individuals. Study-wide findings and caveats: Between several donors, naive CD4 clonotypes were shared at a level of around 4.8%. Clonotype sharing among donors was expected to depend on sequencing depth. Generally, naive subsets (rather than memory subsets) showed larger estimated richness.

In regard to this clone: Its antigen remains unidentified.

The germline V gene encodes CDR1 SGHDT and CDR2 YYEEEE. The CDR3 has 14 amino acids. The V gene lost 4 bases and the J gene lost 3 bases, with 14 bases spanning the gap. Clones were sequenced by immunoSEQ multiplex PCR, and TCRdb holds only the in-frame ones, with some missing. The repertoire consists of roughly 1,100,000 clones, with more than 60% occurring once and the leading ten covering about 1.5%. The sequencing sample was made of memory CD4+ T cells sorted from blood. Subset noted: CD45RA-negative fraction. The clonotype was recovered from a man aged 18-30 years in good health. The chain employs TRBV5-6 and TRBJ2-7; the D gene could be TRBD1 or TRBD2 (5 bases each). The CDR3 protein is CASSLPGAIYEQYF. CDR3 coding DNA: TGTGCCAGCAGCCTCCCCGGGGCTATCTACGAGCAGTACTTC.